Below, 3 T cell receptor beta chains from the same sample are listed, as sequenced in a study of response to subunit inactivated influenza vaccine. TCRdb re-derived calls from the RT-PCR reads in MiXCR, one entry per CDR3 protein. Here the sample spans under 200,000 distinct CDR3 sequences, approximately 11% being singletons. Sequenced material: CD8+ T cells sorted from PBMCs, taken less than 30 months after vaccination. All receptors come from a man between 50 and 75 years old who received an inactivated influenza vaccine.

This clonotype was seen a few times. The rearrangement uses TRBV12-3 or TRBV12-4 and TRBJ2-3, with D perhaps matching TRBD1 (5 bases). V was pared by 5 bases and J by 6 bases, with 15 bases between. The CDR3 has 14 residues. The CDR3 nucleotides are TGTGCCAGCAGTCACCTCAGGGCGTGGGATACGCAGTATTTT. Its translation: CASSHLRAWDTQYF.

The CDR3 sequence: CASSLSTSAKETQYF. The DNA of the CDR3 is TGTGCCAGCAGTTTATCGACTAGCGCGAAAGAGACCCAGTACTTC. The chain has TRBV27 and TRBJ2-5, with 8 bases lining up with TRBD2. After removal of 0 bases from V and 3 bases from J, the junction contained 3 bases not matched to a gene. The length of the CDR3 is 15 residues. CDR1 and CDR2 (germline): MNHEY, SMNVEV (reference sequence).

This clonotype showed up just a few times. One end of the junction does not line up with germline, which may come from a read error. This sequence joins TRBV5-1 and TRBJ2-1; D gene uncertain. CDR1 is SGHRS and CDR2 is YFSETQ in the germline V gene. This CDR3 spans 15 amino acids. CDR3 loop: CASSFRRVPYDEQFF. In DNA, the CDR3 is TGCGCCAGCAGCTTTCGGCGTGTGCCCTACGATGAGCAGTTCTTC.